This T cell receptor beta chain was found in a study of CDR3 diversity in severe acne. TCRdb recomputed calls from the PCR reads with MiXCR, one row per CDR3 protein. The table records roughly 100,000 distinct CDR3 sequences, roughly half of them present only once. This CDR3 has 16 residues. Germline assignment: CDR1 SNHLY and CDR2 FYNNEI. On this clonotype: An end of the junction does not agree with germline; a read error may underlie this.

This TCR was recovered from a male donor with acne. Sequenced sample: blood. This chain links TRBV2 with TRBJ2-7, with 10 bases identical to TRBD2. The CDR3 spells CAISESKTSGSYEQYF. The DNA of the CDR3 is TGTGCCATCAGTGAGTCAAAGACTAGCGGGTCCTACGAGCAGTACTTC.